This T cell receptor beta chain was retrieved from a study of cytomegalovirus exposure and HLA in healthy donors (dated 2017 in TCRdb). Regarding the study in general: According to an earlier analysis of a few hundred of the donors, 150 million to 200 million T cells yielded over 90 million unique TCR beta sequences and around 280 Gb of sequence data. In a later analysis, previously published TCR beta repertoires from 550 to 700 donors were re-analyzed and high-resolution HLA genotyping was added so that TCR occurrence patterns could be studied. Donor age, sex, ethnicity and CMV serostatus were compiled together with the repertoire data. Typing coverage varied by locus: roughly 629-630 donors for A, B, C, DRB1 and DQB1; some 520 for DQA1; more than 600 for DPA1; roughly 450 for DPB1. The study combined high-throughput TCR immunosequencing, statistical association of individual TCRs with disease status, and machine learning to predict cytomegalovirus infection status. A separate validation cohort of roughly 130 different subjects was used in addition to the roughly 720-subject first cohort. The T cell repertoires of 550 to 850 subjects were profiled by immunosequencing and related to cytomegalovirus serostatus. An early release covering more than 500 HLA-typed donors comprised approximately 300 gigabases of sequencing data and around 80 million unique TCR sequences. Five DR-DQ haplotypes were treated as single units for association and clustering because of strong linkage in the cohort. A later genetic analysis used genome-wide SNP genotypes for about 60% of the roughly 700 donors, treating that subset as a discovery cohort. Both class I and class II loci were covered by HLA typing, at four-digit resolution. All discovery cohort repertoires had been generated using a single sequencing platform. An earlier analysis of approximately 630 of the donors applied high-throughput TCR beta sequencing to assess whether each TCR beta V gene segment acted as functional or pseudogenic. The study aimed to test whether signatures of past pathogen exposure could be identified by cataloging public T cell receptors. The later analysis used no new phenotypic data to find candidate immune exposures, relying instead on TCR beta sequences and their occurrence across donors. Of the approximately 400 genotyped donors, over 70% fell in the genetic ancestry cluster associated with self-reported Caucasian donors. Among almost 400 genotyped donors of the cohort, an average of approximately 240,000 unique TCR beta nucleotide sequences were sequenced per donor, around 20% of them non-productive.

The cohort comprised approximately 700 healthy bone marrow donors. Cohort members were all nominally healthy when sampled, although unrecorded immune exposures were likely present. The donor tested CMV seronegative, placing the donor among the approximately 360 seronegative members of the cohort. Every donor gave a peripheral blood sample, and the peripheral blood mononuclear cells from that sample were used for TCR beta sequencing. Genomic DNA extraction from the blood cell samples was performed with the Qiagen DNeasy Blood Extraction Kit. Of note for this clone: There is no known antigen for this receptor. No much larger clone exists at a distance of one base, and base qualities are not known.

Between the V and J ends, shortened by 0 bases and 5 bases respectively, the junction contains 12 bases. CDR1 is given as SGHRS and CDR2 as YFSETQ, both from the germline V gene. Reading from cysteine to phenylalanine, the CDR3 counts 14 amino acids. Only the CDR3 DNA is retained, 42 bases long and in frame from the first base. Libraries came from the immunoSEQ multiplex PCR assay. A mixture of 60 forward primers for TCR Vbeta segments and 13 reverse primers for TCR Jbeta segments was used in the multiplex PCR. The CDR3 region of rearranged TCR beta genes was amplified from genomic DNA by a multiplex PCR assay. On the Illumina HiSeq System, the amplified TCR beta libraries were sequenced as 87-base-pair reads. As for the original processing: A later analysis counted about 80 million unique TCR beta chains across the 550 to 800 repertoires, and 10 million to 11 million of these chains were shared by at least two donors. A nearest-neighbor algorithm error-corrected the raw reads and collapsed the reads into unique sequences, merging closely related sequences to remove PCR and sequencing errors. V, D and J gene segments were assigned by aligning CDR3 sequences to IMGT reference sequences. For a sequence to be retained, at least a six-nucleotide match to both a V gene segment and a J gene segment was required. A rearrangement counted as productive if the CDR3 had no stop codons and remained in frame with V and J, and every other rearrangement counted as non-productive. CDR3 was defined by IMGT convention, running from the second conserved V-encoded cysteine to the conserved J-encoded phenylalanine. In an earlier analysis of approximately 590 of the donors, sequences lacking an unambiguous match to a single V gene segment were excluded. In an earlier analysis of a few hundred of the donors, V segments were called functional above 56.7% productive rearrangements and were called segregating when the between-donor standard deviation exceeded 5%. A statistical classification framework was built to diagnose cytomegalovirus status from the catalog of TCR beta chain sequences. In a later analysis, V and J genes were assigned by comparing TCR nucleotide sequences against IMGT/GENE-DB human TR gene sequences. In a later analysis, CDR3 sequences and most-parsimonious VDJ recombination scenarios were assigned using the TCRdist pipeline. In a later analysis, each TCR beta chain was defined by its CDR3 amino acid sequence together with its V-gene family, and reads without a unique V-gene family were excluded. A later analysis removed 500 to 600 highly shared, low-generation-probability nucleotide sequences to deal with suspected cross-contamination and a sequencing artifact. In a later analysis, a clonal expansion index was calculated for each public chain from normalized within-repertoire ranks of inferred template counts. A later analysis computed generation probabilities with a VDJ recombination model fitted to out-of-frame rearrangements, and checked the results against IGoR. In a later analysis, hypergeometric tests were used to score TCR-TCR, TCR-HLA and TCR-CMV co-occurrence, with a repertoire-size bias correction applied to TCR pairs. False discovery rates were estimated in a later analysis by permuting HLA or CMV assignments 20 times. In a later analysis, co-occurring TCRs were grouped with DBSCAN, and TCRdist sequence similarity was added when clustering was performed within HLA-allele-positive subsets. Repertoires with fewer than 30,000 or more than 120,000 public chains were left out of co-occurrence clustering, as were five repertoires with anomalous nucleotide sharing. TCRdb took this table from immuneACCESS and kept in-frame rearrangements with V and J called. Such tables lack part of the clones; where checked against another copy, unresolved V genes explain under half of the gap, and the rest is unexplained. That table is the source of V, J and clone size, and D and trimming were worked out from the DNA. This sample comprises approximately 70,000 clones, roughly 72% of them detected only once. The ten largest account for under 6.5% of the sample.

The study at large found these results: Immune exposure information for the cohort was limited to CMV serostatus. In vitro tests confirmed that three of the cytomegalovirus-associated TCR beta chains recognize cytomegalovirus antigens. Correlated functional status among segregating V segments might be attributable to linkage disequilibrium, but an unknown experimental factor could not be ruled out. In the study, approximately 150 TCR beta chains were listed as associated with cytomegalovirus. Most CMV-associated TCR beta chains appeared to be HLA-restricted in a later analysis, and the HLA associations seemed to be driven largely by CMV exposure. An earlier analysis of approximately 570 of the donors showed that most TCR beta V segments appeared in productive rearrangements either about 90% or about 30% of the time, which broadly matched IMGT annotations. In a later analysis, the rate of TCR association differed among HLA loci, with DRB1 alleles having the most associated TCRs and HLA-C alleles having the fewest. A further reported finding was that TCR beta sequences accurately predicted the HLA-A and HLA-B alleles for most subjects in the first cohort. A later genetic analysis reported fewer N-insertions in productive TCRs among donors in an Asian-associated ancestry cluster than the approximately 670-donor mean. The classifier was reported to diagnose cytomegalovirus status with high specificity and sensitivity in both the original and validation cohorts. Because the 87-base-pair reads could not distinguish some IMGT-functional V segments, including TRBV6-2 and TRBV6-3, those segments were excluded. A cluster of highly shared sequence variants was judged likely to represent a technical artifact of the sequencing pipeline. The authors suggested that the approach could potentially be generalized to other disease states and immunological phenotypes. HLA typing was unavailable for some donors at each locus, so association tests used only the typed subset. Sequencing depth was assumed to be roughly uniform across donors in the presence/absence analyses, though that assumption may not hold. Across donors, most TCR sequences were observed very rarely, whereas some public TCRs were present in many individuals. This cohort had only TCR beta chains sequenced, and the lack of alpha or paired-chain data limited which features could be detected. Several of the top co-occurrence clusters appeared to be linked to parvovirus B19, influenza, CMV and Epstein-Barr virus, according to a later analysis. The earlier analysis of fewer than 750 of the donors excluded seventeen rarely observed V segments, including chromosome 9 orphons, because counts were too low. In a later analysis, around 15,000 TCR beta sequences were associated with specific HLA alleles at a false discovery rate of 0.05. Compared with equally common non-associated chains, HLA-associated TCR beta chains in a later analysis were more clonally expanded and had lower generation probabilities. Assigning TCR associations to individual alleles was difficult when HLA alleles, especially DR and DQ, strongly co-occurred. V-gene and J-gene trimming of TCR beta chains was associated with a missense DCLRE1C variant in a later genetic analysis, and the association was replicated in an independent cohort.

Sequenced: PBMCs. The chain links TRBV5-1 with TRBJ2-7, and possibly TRBD1, on 5 matching bases. This clonotype originated in a middle-aged man in good health and CMV-seronegative. The CDR3 protein sequence reads: CASSLEQGIHEQYF. The DNA sequence is given as TGCGCCAGCAGCTTGGAGCAGGGAATCCACGAGCAGTACTTC.